A single sample gave rise to the 16 T cell receptor beta chains below, sequenced in a study of OX40 agonist ivuxolimab in advanced cancers. Method: immunoSEQ multiplex PCR; TCRdb's copy keeps in-frame clones and lacks some. The sample holds roughly 70,000 clones; about 85% are singletons and the top ten take about 0.76%. Sequencing was performed on CD4+ or CD8+ T cells sorted from blood, taken in a trial of the OX40 agonist ivuxolimab. The receptors were sampled from an adult with an advanced solid tumor such as melanoma, head and neck, liver or kidney cancer.

This clone was seen a few times. V and J are TRBV4-2 and TRBJ1-2; unclear D gene. V lost 4 bases and J lost 2, with 11 bases in between. The CDR3 loop spans 14 amino acids. The germline CDR1 and CDR2 sequences are LGHNA and YNFKEQ. DNA of the CDR3: TGTGCCAGCAGCCCCCCAACGGGGAACTATGGCTACACCTTC. Its translation: CASSPPTGNYGYTF.

This chain uses TRBV6-5 with TRBJ2-1; TRBD2 is a possible D gene (7 bases). The germline V gene has CDR1 MNHEY and CDR2 SVGAGI. The CDR3 has 15 residues. V was cut by 7 bases and J by 4 bases, with 17 bases left in between. The CDR3 loop reads CASNGDGGPYNEQFF. CDR3 DNA sequence: TGTGCCAGCAACGGTGACGGGGGGCCGTACAATGAGCAGTTCTTC.

This clone came up a few times. The chain joins TRBV7-2 to TRBJ1-4; no clear D. From germline, CDR1 is SGHTA and CDR2 FQGNSA. V shed 5 bases and J shed 8 bases, with 21 bases lying between them. The CDR3 totals 16 residues. The CDR3 protein is CASSPGGAGVGEKLFF. For the CDR3, the DNA is TGTGCCAGCAGCCCTGGAGGAGCGGGCGTGGGGGAAAAACTGTTTTTT. Full variable domain (rest looked up from reference TRBV7-2 and TRBJ1-4): GAGVSQSPSNKVTEKGKDVELRCDPISGHTALYWYRQSLGQGLEFLIYFQGNSAPDKSGLPSDRFSAERTGGSVSTLTIQRTQQEDSAVYLCASSPGGAGVGEKLFFGSGTQLSVL.

This clone is classed as medium-sized. This chain links TRBV12-5 with TRBJ2-7, with 7 bases identical to TRBD2. This CDR3 is built from 16 residues. Losses at the gene ends were 4 bases for V and 0 bases for J; bases not matched to a gene: 9. Per the germline V gene, CDR1 is LGHNT and CDR2 is FRNRAP. DNA of the CDR3: TGTGCTAGTGGTTCCGGCAAGGGCGGGAGCTCCTACGAGCAGTACTTC. The encoded protein is CASGSGKGGSSYEQYF.

The J gene is TRBJ1-2, the V gene TRBV5-8; D not certain. V lost 0 bases to trimming and J lost 13 bases, with 10 bases between them. CDR3 length: 11 amino acids. In germline, CDR1 is SGHTS, CDR2 YDEGEE. CDR3 protein: CASSLGIAGTF. CDR3 bases: TGTGCCAGCAGCTTGGGGATCGCAGGCACCTTC.

V is TRBV5-4 and J is TRBJ2-1; 16 positions match TRBD2. Germline CDR1 SGHNT, CDR2 YYREEE (reference sequence). Losses at the gene ends were 3 bases for V and 7 bases for J; bases not matched to a gene: 7. The CDR3 is 17 amino acids. The CDR3 region is CASSSGTSGRARNEQFF. CDR3 in DNA: TGTGCCAGCAGCTCCGGGACTAGCGGGAGGGCAAGGAATGAGCAGTTCTTC.

This chain joins TRBV27 and TRBJ1-2; 7 nucleotides match TRBD1. From germline, CDR1 is MNHEY and CDR2 SMNVEV (reference sequence). The V gene end was trimmed by 6 bases and the J gene end by 0 bases; junction bases not matched to a gene: 7. The length of the CDR3 is 15 residues. In DNA form, the CDR3 reads TGTGCCAGCAGCTATGGACAGGCAGCTAACTATGGCTACACCTTC. Translating gives CASSYGQAANYGYTF.

The chain uses TRBV7-2 and TRBJ1-1, with D possibly being TRBD1 (5 bases). V was pared by 4 bases and J by 4 bases, with 10 bases between. The length of the CDR3 is 13 residues. CDR1 and CDR2 (germline): SGHTA, FQGNSA. In DNA form, the CDR3 reads TGTGCCAGCAGCTCAGGAGGGACCACTGAAGCTTTCTTT. This gives the protein CASSSGGTTEAFF.

The chain uses TRBV19 and TRBJ2-3; possibly TRBD1 for D (5 bases). Germline loops: CDR1 LNHDA, CDR2 SQIVND (reference sequence). The CDR3 runs 13 residues. CDR3 region: CACRAVSTDTQYF. The CDR3 nucleotides are TGTGCTTGCAGGGCGGTTAGCACAGATACGCAGTATTTT.

There are a few counts of this clone. The chain employs TRBV19 and TRBJ1-1; D call uncertain. V was clipped by 10 bases and J by 6 bases, with 18 bases between them. CDR3 length: 13 amino acids. CDR1 is LNHDA, CDR2 SQIVND, per germline (reference sequence). In DNA, the CDR3 is TGTGCCACCCAACAACGTAGCGCCGCTGAAGCTTTCTTT. It is translated as CATQQRSAAEAFF.

The chain recombines TRBV18 with TRBJ2-7, with TRBD1 matching over 7 bases. Losses at the gene ends were 5 bases for V and 3 bases for J; bases not matched to a gene: 4. The CDR3 covers 13 residues. Germline V gives CDR1 KGHSH, CDR2 LQKENI. For the CDR3, the DNA is TGTGCCAGCTCATCCGGGACAGACTACGAGCAGTACTTC. Protein: CASSSGTDYEQYF.

This clone is a singleton in its sample. Written as DNA, the CDR3 is TGTGCCAGCAGCCCCCCCGGTAGATTTGCCGAGCAGTACTTC. Translating it yields CASSPPGRFAEQYF. V gene TRBV11-3 combines with J gene TRBJ2-7; unclear D gene. The V gene's germline CDR1 is SGHNT and CDR2 YENEEA. Trimming pared 5 bases from V and 6 bases from J, leaving 17 bases between. The CDR3 covers 14 residues.

V and J are TRBV7-2 and TRBJ2-1, with 7 bases lining up with TRBD2. Per the germline V gene, CDR1 is SGHTA and CDR2 is FQGNSA. CDR3 size: 17 residues. The V gene end was trimmed by 0 bases and the J gene end by 3 bases; junction bases not matched to a gene: 8. The CDR3 nucleotides read TGTGCCAGCAGCTTAGCGTGGCTAGCGGTTAACTACAATGAGCAGTTCTTC. It is translated as CASSLAWLAVNYNEQFF.

The rearrangement uses TRBV6-5 and TRBJ1-1; no firm D call. The germline V gene has CDR1 MNHEY and CDR2 SVGAGI. V dropped 4 bases and J dropped 10 bases, with 19 bases sitting between them. This CDR3 has 14 residues. The DNA of the CDR3 is TGTGCCAGCAGTTCCTCGGGCCGCGTCGGTGGAGCTTTCTTT. This codes for CASSSSGRVGGAFF.

The gene calls are TRBV6-5 and TRBJ2-3; D possibly corresponds to TRBD2 (7 bases). The V gene lost 6 bases and the J gene lost 11 bases, with 21 bases spanning the gap. Germline V gene data show CDR1 as MNHEY and CDR2 as SVGAGI. The CDR3 consists of 14 residues. CDR3 region: CASSLQGGGVGQYF. In nucleotides, the CDR3 is TGTGCCAGCAGCCTCCAAGGAGGGGGGGTCGGGCAGTATTTT.

Note on this clone: Other DNA sequences within the sample encode an identical CDR3. This rearrangement joins TRBV30 to TRBJ2-1, with 16 bases fitting TRBD2. Looked up from germline, CDR1 is GTSNPN and CDR2 is SVGIG (reference sequence). The V segment lost 2 bases and the J segment 7 bases; nucleotides outside the gene matches: 5. CDR3 length: 16 residues. The CDR3 nucleotides are TGTGCCTGGAGTACGGGGACTAGCGGGGGGGCAAATGAGCAGTTCTTC. Translated, it gives CAWSTGTSGGANEQFF.